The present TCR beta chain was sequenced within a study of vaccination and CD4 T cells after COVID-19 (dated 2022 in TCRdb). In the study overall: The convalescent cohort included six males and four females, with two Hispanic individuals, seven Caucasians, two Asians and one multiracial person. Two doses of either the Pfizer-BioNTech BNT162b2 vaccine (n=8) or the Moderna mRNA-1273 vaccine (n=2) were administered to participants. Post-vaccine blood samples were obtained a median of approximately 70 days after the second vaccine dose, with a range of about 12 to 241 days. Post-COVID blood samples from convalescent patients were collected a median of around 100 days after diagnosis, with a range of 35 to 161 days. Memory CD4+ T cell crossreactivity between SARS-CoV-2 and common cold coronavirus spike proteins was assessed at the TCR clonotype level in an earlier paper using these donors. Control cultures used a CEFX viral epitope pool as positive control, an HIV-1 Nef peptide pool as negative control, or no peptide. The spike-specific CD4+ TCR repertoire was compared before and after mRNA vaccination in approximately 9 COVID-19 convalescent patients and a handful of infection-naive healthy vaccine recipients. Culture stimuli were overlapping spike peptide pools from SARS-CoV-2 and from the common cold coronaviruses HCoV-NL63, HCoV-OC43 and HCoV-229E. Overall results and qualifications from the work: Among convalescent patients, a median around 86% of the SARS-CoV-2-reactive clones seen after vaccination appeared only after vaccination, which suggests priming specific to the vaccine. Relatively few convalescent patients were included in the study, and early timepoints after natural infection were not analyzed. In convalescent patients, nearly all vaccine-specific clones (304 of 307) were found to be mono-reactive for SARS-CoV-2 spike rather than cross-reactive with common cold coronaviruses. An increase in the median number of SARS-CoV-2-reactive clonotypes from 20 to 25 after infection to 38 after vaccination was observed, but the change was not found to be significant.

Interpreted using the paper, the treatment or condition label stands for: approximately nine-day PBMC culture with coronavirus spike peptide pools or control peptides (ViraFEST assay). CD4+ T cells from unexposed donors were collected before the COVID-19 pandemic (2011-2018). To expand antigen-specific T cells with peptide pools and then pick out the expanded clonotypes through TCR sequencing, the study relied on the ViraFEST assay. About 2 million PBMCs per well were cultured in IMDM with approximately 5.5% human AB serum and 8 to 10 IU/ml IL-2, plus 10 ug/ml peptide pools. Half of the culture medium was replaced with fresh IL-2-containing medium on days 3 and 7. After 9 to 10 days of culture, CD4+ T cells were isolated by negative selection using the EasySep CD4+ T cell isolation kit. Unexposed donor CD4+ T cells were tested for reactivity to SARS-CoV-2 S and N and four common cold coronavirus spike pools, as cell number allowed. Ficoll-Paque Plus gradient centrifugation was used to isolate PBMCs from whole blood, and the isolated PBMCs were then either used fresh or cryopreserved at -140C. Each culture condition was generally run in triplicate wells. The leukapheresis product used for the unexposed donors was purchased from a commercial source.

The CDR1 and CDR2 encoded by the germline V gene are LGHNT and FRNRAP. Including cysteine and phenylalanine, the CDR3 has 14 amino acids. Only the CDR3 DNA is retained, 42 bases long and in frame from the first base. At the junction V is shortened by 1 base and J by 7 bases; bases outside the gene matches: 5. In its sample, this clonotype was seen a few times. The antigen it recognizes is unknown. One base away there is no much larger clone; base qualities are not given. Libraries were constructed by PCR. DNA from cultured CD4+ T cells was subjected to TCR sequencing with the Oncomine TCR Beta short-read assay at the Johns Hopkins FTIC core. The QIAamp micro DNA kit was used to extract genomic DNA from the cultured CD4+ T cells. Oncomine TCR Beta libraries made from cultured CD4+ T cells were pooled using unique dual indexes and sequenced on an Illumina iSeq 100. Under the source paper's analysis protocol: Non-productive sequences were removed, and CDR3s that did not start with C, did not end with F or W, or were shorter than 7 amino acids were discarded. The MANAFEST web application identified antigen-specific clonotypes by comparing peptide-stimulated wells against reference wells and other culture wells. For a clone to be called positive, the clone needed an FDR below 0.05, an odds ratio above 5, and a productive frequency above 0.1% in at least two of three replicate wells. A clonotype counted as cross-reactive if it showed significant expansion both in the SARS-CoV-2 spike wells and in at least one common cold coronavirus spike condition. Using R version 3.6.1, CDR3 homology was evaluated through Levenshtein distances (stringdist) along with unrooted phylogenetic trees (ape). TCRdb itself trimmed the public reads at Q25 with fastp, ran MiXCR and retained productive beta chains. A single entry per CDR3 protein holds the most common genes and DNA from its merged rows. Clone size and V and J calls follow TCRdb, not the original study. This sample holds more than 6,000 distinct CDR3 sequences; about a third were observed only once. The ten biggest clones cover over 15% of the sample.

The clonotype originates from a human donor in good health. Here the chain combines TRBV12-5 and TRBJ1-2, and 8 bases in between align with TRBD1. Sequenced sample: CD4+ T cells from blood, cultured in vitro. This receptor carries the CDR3 CASGLGSTGAGYTF. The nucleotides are TGTGCTAGTGGTTTGGGATCGACAGGGGCTGGCTACACCTTC.